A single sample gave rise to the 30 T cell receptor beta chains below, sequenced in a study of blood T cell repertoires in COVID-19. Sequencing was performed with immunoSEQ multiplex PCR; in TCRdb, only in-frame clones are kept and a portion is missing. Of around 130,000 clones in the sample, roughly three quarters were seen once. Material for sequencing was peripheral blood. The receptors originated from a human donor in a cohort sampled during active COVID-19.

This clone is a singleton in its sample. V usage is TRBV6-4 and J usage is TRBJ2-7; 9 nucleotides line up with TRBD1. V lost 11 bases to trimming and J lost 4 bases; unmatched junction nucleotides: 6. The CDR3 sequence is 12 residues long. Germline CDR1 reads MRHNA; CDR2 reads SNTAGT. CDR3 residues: CAGGDRVYEQYF. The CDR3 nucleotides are TGTGCCGGGGGGGACAGGGTGTACGAGCAGTACTTC.

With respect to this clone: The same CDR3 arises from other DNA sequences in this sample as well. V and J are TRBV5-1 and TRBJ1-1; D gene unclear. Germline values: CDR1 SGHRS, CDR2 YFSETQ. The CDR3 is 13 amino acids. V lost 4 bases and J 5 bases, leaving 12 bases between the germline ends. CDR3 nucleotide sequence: TGCGCCAGCAGCCTCGGACGAGGGACTGAAGCTTTCTTT. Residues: CASSLGRGTEAFF.

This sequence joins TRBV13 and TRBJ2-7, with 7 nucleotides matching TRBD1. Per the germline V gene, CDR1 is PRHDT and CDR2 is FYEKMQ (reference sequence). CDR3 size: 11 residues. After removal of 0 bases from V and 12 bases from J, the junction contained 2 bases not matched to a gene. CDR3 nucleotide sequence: TGTGCCAGCAGCTTAGGGACAGGGAGGTACTTC. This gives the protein CASSLGTGRYF.

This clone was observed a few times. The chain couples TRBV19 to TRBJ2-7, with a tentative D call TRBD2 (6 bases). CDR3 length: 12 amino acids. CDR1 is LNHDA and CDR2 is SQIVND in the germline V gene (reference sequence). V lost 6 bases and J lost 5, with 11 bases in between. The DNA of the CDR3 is TGTGCCAGTAGCGGGAGAGGGAACGAGCAGTACTTC. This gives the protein CASSGRGNEQYF.

The CDR3 coding sequence is TGTGCCAGCAGCCTAGGGACAGGGGGATTTAGCAATCAGCCCCAGCATTTT. This encodes CASSLGTGGFSNQPQHF. The genes are TRBV5-6 and TRBJ1-5; TRBD1 matches 11 bases. With V trimmed by 4 bases and J by 0 bases, 6 bases remained unmatched. Looked up from germline, CDR1 is SGHDT and CDR2 is YYEEEE. CDR3 length equals 17 residues. Filled out from reference TRBV5-6 and TRBJ1-5, the complete variable domain reads DAGVTQSPTHLIKTRGQQVTLRCSPKSGHDTVSWYQQALGQGPQFIFQYYEEEERQRGNFPDRFSGHQFPNYSSELNVNALLLGDSALYLCASSLGTGGFSNQPQHFGDGTRLSIL.

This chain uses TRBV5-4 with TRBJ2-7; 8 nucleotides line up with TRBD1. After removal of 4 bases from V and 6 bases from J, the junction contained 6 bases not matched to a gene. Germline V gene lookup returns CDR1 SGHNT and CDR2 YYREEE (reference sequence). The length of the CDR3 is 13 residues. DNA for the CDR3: TGTGCCAGCAGCCAAACAGGGGGAGGCGAGCAGTACTTC. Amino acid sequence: CASSQTGGGEQYF.

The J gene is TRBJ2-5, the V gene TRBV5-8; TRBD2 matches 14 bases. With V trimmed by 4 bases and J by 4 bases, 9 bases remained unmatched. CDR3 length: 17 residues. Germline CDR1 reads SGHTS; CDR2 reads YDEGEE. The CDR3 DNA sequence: TGTGCCAGCAGCAAGGGACTAGCGGGAGAGGGGGGAGAGACCCAGTACTTC. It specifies CASSKGLAGEGGETQYF.

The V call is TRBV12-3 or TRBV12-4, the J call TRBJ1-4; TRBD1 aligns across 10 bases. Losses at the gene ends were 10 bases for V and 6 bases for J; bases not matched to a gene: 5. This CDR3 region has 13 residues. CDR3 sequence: CATSGTGDEKLFF. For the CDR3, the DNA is TGTGCCACGAGTGGGACAGGGGATGAAAAACTGTTTTTT.

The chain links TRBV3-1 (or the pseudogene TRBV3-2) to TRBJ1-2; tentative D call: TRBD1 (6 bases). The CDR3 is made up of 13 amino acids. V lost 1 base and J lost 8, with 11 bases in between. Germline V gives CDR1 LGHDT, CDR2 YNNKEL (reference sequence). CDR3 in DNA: TGTGCCAGCAGCCAAGGAACAGGGTGGGGCTACACCTTC. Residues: CASSQGTGWGYTF.

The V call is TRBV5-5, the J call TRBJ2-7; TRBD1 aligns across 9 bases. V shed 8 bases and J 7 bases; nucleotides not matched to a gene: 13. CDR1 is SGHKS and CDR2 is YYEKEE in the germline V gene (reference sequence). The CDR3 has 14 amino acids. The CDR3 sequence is CASTPGQGSGEQYF. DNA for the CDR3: TGTGCCAGTACACCGGGACAGGGTTCCGGGGAGCAGTACTTC.

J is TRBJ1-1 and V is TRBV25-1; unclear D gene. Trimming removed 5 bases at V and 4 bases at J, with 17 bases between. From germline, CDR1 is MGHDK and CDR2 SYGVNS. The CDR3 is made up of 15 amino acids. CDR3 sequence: CASSWVGASSTEAFF. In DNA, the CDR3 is TGTGCCAGCAGTTGGGTAGGAGCCTCAAGCACTGAAGCTTTCTTT.

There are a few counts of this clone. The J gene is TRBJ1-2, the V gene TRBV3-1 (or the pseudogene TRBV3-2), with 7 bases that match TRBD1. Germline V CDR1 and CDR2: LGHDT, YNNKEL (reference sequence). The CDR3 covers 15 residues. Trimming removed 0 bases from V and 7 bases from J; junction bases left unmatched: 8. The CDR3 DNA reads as TGTGCCAGCAGCCAAGATCTTGGGGACAGTCTTGGCTACACCTTC. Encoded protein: CASSQDLGDSLGYTF.

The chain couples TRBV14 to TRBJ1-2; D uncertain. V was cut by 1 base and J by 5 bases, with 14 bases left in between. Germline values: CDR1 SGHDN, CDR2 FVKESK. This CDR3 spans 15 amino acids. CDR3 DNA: TGTGCCAGCAGCCAAGTTTACAGCCGCGGGTATGGCTACACCTTC. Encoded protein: CASSQVYSRGYGYTF.

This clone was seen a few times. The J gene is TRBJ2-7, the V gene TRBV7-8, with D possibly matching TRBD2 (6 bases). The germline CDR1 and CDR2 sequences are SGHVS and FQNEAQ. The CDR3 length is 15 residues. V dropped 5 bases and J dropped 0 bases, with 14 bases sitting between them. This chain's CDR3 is CASSAGTANSYEQYF. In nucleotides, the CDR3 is TGTGCCAGCAGCGCCGGGACTGCGAACTCCTACGAGCAGTACTTC. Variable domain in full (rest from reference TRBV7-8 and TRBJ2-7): GAGVSQSPRYKVAKRGQDVALRCDPISGHVSLFWYQQALGQGPEFLTYFQNEAQLDKSGLPSDRFFAERPEGSVSTLKIQRTQQEDSAVYLCASSAGTANSYEQYFGPGTRLTVT.

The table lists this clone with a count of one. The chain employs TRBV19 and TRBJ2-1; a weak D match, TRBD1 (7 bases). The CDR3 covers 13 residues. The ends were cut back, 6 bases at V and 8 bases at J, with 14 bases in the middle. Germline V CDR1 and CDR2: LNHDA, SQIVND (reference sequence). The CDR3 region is CASSRGALDEQFF. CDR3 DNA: TGTGCCAGTAGCAGGGGGGCCTTGGATGAGCAGTTCTTC.

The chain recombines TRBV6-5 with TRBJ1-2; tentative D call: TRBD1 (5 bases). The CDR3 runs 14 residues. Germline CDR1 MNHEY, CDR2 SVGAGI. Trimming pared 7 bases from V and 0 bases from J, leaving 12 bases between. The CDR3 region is CASISPGANYGYTF. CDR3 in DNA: TGTGCCAGCATCTCTCCGGGGGCTAACTATGGCTACACCTTC.

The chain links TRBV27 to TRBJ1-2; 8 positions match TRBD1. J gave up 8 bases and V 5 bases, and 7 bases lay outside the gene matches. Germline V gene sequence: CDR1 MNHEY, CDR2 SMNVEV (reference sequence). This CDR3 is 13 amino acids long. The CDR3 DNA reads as TGTGCCAGCAGTCCCTCGGGACAGGCCGGCTACACCTTC. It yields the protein CASSPSGQAGYTF.

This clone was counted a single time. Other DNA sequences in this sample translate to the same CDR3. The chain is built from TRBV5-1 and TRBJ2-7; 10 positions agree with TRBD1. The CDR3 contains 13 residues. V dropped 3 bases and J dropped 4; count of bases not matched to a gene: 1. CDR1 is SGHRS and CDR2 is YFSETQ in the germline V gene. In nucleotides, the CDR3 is TGCGCCAGCAGCTGGACAGGGGGGTACGAGCAGTACTTC. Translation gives CASSWTGGYEQYF.

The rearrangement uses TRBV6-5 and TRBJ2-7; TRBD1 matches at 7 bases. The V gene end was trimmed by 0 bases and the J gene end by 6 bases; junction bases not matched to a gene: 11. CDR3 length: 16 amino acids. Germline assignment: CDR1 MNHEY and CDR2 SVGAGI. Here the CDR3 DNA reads TGTGCCAGCAGTTACTCTCGTCGAACAGGGGTCGGCGAGCAGTACTTC. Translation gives CASSYSRRTGVGEQYF.

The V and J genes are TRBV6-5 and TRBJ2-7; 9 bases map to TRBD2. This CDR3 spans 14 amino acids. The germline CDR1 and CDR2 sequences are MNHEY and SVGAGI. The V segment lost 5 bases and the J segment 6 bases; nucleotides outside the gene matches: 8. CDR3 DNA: TGTGCCAGCAGTCACTACGGGACTAGCTTCGAGCAGTACTTC. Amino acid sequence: CASSHYGTSFEQYF.

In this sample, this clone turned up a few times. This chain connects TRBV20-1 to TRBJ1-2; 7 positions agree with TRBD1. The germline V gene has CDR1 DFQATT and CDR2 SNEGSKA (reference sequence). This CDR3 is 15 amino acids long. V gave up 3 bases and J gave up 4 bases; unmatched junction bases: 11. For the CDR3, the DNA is TGCAGTGCTAGTGACATAGGGGGCGCTGGCTATGGCTACACCTTC. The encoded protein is CSASDIGGAGYGYTF.

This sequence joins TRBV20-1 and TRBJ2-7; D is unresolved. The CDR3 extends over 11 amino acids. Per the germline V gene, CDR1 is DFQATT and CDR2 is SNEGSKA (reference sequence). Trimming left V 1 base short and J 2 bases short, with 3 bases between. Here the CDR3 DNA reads TGCAGTGCTAGAGCAACCTACGAGCAGTACTTC. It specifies CSARATYEQYF.

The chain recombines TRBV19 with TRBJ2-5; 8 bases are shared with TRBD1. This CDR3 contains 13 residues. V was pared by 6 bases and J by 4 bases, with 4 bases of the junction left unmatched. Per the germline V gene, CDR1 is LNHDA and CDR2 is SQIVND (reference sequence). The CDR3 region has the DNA TGTGCCAGTAGCCAGACAGGGGTAGAGACCCAGTACTTC. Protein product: CASSQTGVETQYF.

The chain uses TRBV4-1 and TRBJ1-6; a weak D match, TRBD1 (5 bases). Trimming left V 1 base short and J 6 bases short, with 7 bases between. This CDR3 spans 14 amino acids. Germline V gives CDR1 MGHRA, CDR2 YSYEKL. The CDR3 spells CASSQVDSNSPLHF. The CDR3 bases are TGCGCCAGCAGCCAAGTTGACAGTAATTCACCCCTCCACTTT.

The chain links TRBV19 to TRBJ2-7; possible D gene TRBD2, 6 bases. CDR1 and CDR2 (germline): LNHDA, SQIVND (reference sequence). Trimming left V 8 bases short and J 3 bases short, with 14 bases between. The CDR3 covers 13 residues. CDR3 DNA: TGTGCCAGTTCACCTGGCGGGGTCTACGAGCAGTACTTC. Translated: CASSPGGVYEQYF.

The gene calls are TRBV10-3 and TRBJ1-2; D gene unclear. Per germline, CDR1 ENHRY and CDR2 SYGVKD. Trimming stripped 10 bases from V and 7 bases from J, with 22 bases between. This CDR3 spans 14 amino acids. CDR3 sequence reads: CATATQENGCGYTF. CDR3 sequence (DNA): TGTGCCACCGCAACTCAGGAAAACGGTTGTGGCTACACCTTC.

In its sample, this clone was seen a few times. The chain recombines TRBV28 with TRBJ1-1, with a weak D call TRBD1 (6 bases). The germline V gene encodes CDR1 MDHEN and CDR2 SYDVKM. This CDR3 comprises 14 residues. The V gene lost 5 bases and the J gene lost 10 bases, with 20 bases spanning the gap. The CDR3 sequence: CASSPRGGVTSAFF. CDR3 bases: TGTGCCAGCAGTCCCCGCGGGGGCGTAACTTCAGCTTTCTTT.

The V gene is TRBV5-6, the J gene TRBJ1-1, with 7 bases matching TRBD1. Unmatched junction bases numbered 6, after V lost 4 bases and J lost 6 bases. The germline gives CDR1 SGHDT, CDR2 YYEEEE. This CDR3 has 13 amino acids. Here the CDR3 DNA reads TGTGCCAGCAGCATGATCCAGGGGGCTGAAGCTTTCTTT. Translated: CASSMIQGAEAFF.

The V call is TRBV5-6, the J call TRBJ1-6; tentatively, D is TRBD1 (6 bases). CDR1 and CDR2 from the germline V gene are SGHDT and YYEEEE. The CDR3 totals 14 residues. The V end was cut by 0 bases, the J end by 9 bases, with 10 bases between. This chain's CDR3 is CASSLATGSSPLHF. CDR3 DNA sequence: TGTGCCAGCAGCTTGGCTACAGGGAGTTCACCCCTCCACTTT.

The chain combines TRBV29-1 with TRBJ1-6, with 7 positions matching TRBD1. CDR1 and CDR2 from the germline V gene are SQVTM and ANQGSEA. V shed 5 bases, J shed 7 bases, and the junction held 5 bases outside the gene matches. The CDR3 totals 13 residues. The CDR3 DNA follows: TGCAGCGTTACGGACAGGCAGAATTCACCCCTCCACTTT. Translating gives CSVTDRQNSPLHF.